These 24 T cell receptor beta chains originate from one sample sequenced in a study of T cell responses to AZD1222 COVID-19 vaccine. The repertoire was sequenced with immunoSEQ multiplex PCR; TCRdb's copy has only in-frame clones and lacks some. Altogether more than 50,000 clones are present, 70% to 90% being singletons, with the ten largest covering roughly 2.1%. Sequenced here: peripheral blood, sampled on day 0 of AZD1222 vaccination. These receptors were collected from an adult in good health.

This clone was observed once. V and J are TRBV18 and TRBJ1-1; D ambiguous. Germline values: CDR1 KGHSH, CDR2 LQKENI. The CDR3 length is 13 residues. Trimming took 5 bases from V and 1 from J, leaving 8 bases between them. CDR3 DNA sequence: TGTGCCAGCTCAACCGGACGGAACACTGAAGCTTTCTTT. This codes for CASSTGRNTEAFF.

The V gene is TRBV2, the J gene TRBJ2-1, with TRBD1 identical over 7 bases. This CDR3 contains 15 residues. After removal of 11 bases from V and 12 bases from J, the junction contained 22 bases not matched to a gene. CDR1 and CDR2 from the germline V gene are SNHLY and FYNNEI. CDR3 amino acids: CAAEEQGNPGWGQFF. CDR3 in DNA: TGTGCCGCTGAAGAACAGGGGAACCCGGGATGGGGGCAGTTCTTC.

The V call is TRBV11-2, the J call TRBJ1-2; D is uncertain. The CDR3 spans 14 residues. The V gene's germline CDR1 is SGHAT and CDR2 FQNNGV. Trimming cost V 5 bases and J 6 bases, with 16 bases left between them. CDR3 protein: CASSPPGRVDGYTF. Here the CDR3 DNA reads TGTGCCAGCAGCCCCCCGGGTAGGGTTGATGGCTACACCTTC.

V usage is TRBV5-1 and J usage is TRBJ2-2; 15 nucleotides agree with TRBD2. The CDR3 runs to 18 residues. The V gene's germline CDR1 is SGHRS and CDR2 YFSETQ. J lost 3 bases, V lost 6 bases, and 9 bases had no gene match. For the CDR3, the DNA is TGCGCCAGCAACCCGGGACTAGCGGGAGGAAAGCACACCGGGGAGCTGTTTTTT. Its translation is CASNPGLAGGKHTGELFF.

The gene calls are TRBV4-2 and TRBJ1-5; D remains ambiguous. The germline V gene encodes CDR1 LGHNA and CDR2 YNFKEQ. This CDR3 comprises 16 residues. V was clipped by 0 bases and J by 1 base, with 10 bases between them. The CDR3 spells CASSQESDGSNQPQHF. In nucleotides, the CDR3 is TGTGCCAGCAGCCAAGAGAGCGATGGGAGCAATCAGCCCCAGCATTTT.

The genes are TRBV30 and TRBJ2-1; 10 bases agree with TRBD2. This CDR3 is built from 14 residues. Germline CDR1 reads GTSNPN; CDR2 reads SVGIG (reference sequence). J lost 13 bases, V lost 2 bases, and 11 bases had no gene match. In DNA, the CDR3 is TGTGCCTGGAGTTGGGCTAGCGGGAGTCCTTTACAGTTCTTC. Its protein product is CAWSWASGSPLQFF.

This chain joins TRBV11-3 and TRBJ2-6, with 10 positions matching TRBD1. The V gene end was trimmed by 1 base and the J gene end by 2 bases; junction bases not matched to a gene: 5. In germline, CDR1 is SGHNT, CDR2 YENEEA. This CDR3 contains 18 residues. The DNA for the CDR3 is TGTGCCAGCAGCTTAGGGGGGACAGGGGACCCTGGGGCCAACGTCCTGACTTTC. Amino acids: CASSLGGTGDPGANVLTF.

The chain employs TRBV5-1 and TRBJ1-2; D is unresolved. The V end was cut by 4 bases, the J end by 8 bases, with 21 bases between. CDR1 is SGHRS and CDR2 is YFSETQ in the germline V gene. The CDR3 runs to 15 residues. CDR3 region: CASSAYLRVSGGYTF. CDR3 nucleotides: TGCGCCAGCAGCGCTTACCTCCGAGTAAGTGGCGGCTACACCTTC.

The chain joins TRBV21-1 to TRBJ2-7; the DNA was not used to check the table's D call, TRBD1. TRBV21-1 is a pseudogene segment. The CDR3 has 18 amino acids. The CDR3: CASSKEVCRRTGPYEQYF. CDR3 DNA: TGTGCCAGCAGCAAAGAAGTCTGCCGGAGGACAGGGCCCTACGAGCAGTACTTC.

The rearrangement links TRBV7-9 to TRBJ2-3, with 12 positions matching TRBD2. CDR3 length equals 17 residues. CDR1 SEHNR and CDR2 FQNEAQ come from the germline V gene (reference sequence). The junction had 11 bases not matched to a gene; V was cut back by 5 bases and J by 5 bases. CDR3 residues: CASSMGQPGLAGDTQYF. In nucleotides, the CDR3 is TGTGCCAGCAGCATGGGACAGCCGGGACTAGCGGGAGATACGCAGTATTTT.

This chain connects TRBV5-4 to TRBJ2-1; the D gene is possibly TRBD2 (5 bases). Trimming stripped 0 bases from V and 4 bases from J, with 17 bases between. Per germline, CDR1 SGHNT and CDR2 YYREEE (reference sequence). CDR3 length equals 17 residues. The CDR3 nucleotides are TGTGCCAGCAGCTTGGCCCTAGGTGCGGGCCTTTACAATGAGCAGTTCTTC. Encoded protein: CASSLALGAGLYNEQFF.

This chain joins TRBV9 and TRBJ2-6, with TRBD2 as a possible D gene (6 bases). The length of the CDR3 is 17 residues. Trimming shortened V by 2 bases and J by 1 base, and 13 bases separated the two germline ends. CDR1 is SGDLS and CDR2 is YYNGEE in the germline V gene. The chain's CDR3 is CASSVGGTVSGANVLTF. DNA for the CDR3: TGTGCCAGCAGCGTTGGGGGGACGGTGTCTGGGGCCAACGTCCTGACTTTC.

The V call is TRBV28, the J call TRBJ2-1; TRBD1 or TRBD2 may be the D gene (5 bases each). V gave up 5 bases and J gave up 0 bases, with 23 bases separating them. The CDR3 is made up of 19 amino acids. Germline CDR1 is MDHEN and CDR2 is SYDVKM. The chain's CDR3 is CASSTRSGAKRYSYNEQFF. CDR3 in DNA: TGTGCCAGCAGTACCCGTTCCGGGGCGAAGAGATACTCCTACAATGAGCAGTTCTTC.

This clone was seen a single time. The CDR3 DNA reads TGTGCCAGCAGTTTACCAGGGGGCTATGGCTACACCTTC. Translated: CASSLPGGYGYTF. The rearrangement links TRBV28 to TRBJ1-2; TRBD1 agrees at 7 bases. J gave up 4 bases and V 2 bases, and 1 base lay outside the gene matches. The CDR3 has 13 residues. Germline CDR1 and CDR2: MDHEN and SYDVKM.

The V call is TRBV10-1, the J call TRBJ2-3; unclear D gene. This CDR3 region has 17 residues. Germline assignment: CDR1 WNHNN and CDR2 SYGVQD (reference sequence). The V end was cut by 3 bases, the J end by 4 bases, with 20 bases between. CDR3 loop: CASSDPSGPDASDTQYF. The CDR3 DNA reads as TGCGCCAGCAGTGACCCATCCGGGCCCGATGCCTCAGATACGCAGTATTTT.

The rearrangement joins TRBV21-1 to TRBJ1-2; the DNA was not compared with TRBD1, the D call given in the table. TRBV21-1 is a known pseudogene. There are 15 residues in the CDR3. The CDR3 loop reads CASSKIRPGGCGYTF. The CDR3 coding sequence is TGTGCCAGCAGCAAAATTCGCCCAGGGGGCTGTGGCTACACCTTC.

The chain is built from TRBV7-9 and TRBJ2-7, with 14 positions matching TRBD2. Germline V gene data show CDR1 as SEHNR and CDR2 as FQNEAQ (reference sequence). Trimming at V came to 5 bases and at J to 5 bases, leaving 5 bases not matched to a gene. The CDR3 sequence is 15 residues long. The CDR3 protein is CASSGGTSGRNEQYF. The CDR3 nucleotides read TGTGCCAGCAGCGGCGGGACTAGCGGGAGAAACGAGCAGTACTTC. The full variable domain, completed using reference TRBV7-9 and TRBJ2-7, is DTGVSQNPRHKITKRGQNVTFRCDPISEHNRLYWYRQTLGQGPEFLTYFQNEAQLEKSRLLSDRFSAERPKGSFSTLEIQRTEQGDSAMYLCASSGGTSGRNEQYFGPGTRLTVT.

The sample holds a few counts of this clone. V is TRBV7-3 and J is TRBJ2-3; 7 bases are shared with TRBD2. This CDR3 comprises 15 residues. Unmatched junction bases numbered 1, after V lost 1 base and J lost 0 bases. CDR1 and CDR2 from the germline V gene are SGHTA and FQGTGA. The CDR3 region has the DNA TGTGCCAGCAGCTTAATTAGCGGGAGCACAGATACGCAGTATTTT. Its translation is CASSLISGSTDTQYF.

V usage is TRBV5-4 and J usage is TRBJ2-7, with a tentative D call TRBD1 (5 bases). There are 16 residues in the CDR3. Between the trimmed V and J ends, which lost 4 bases and 0 bases, there was a span of 17 bases. Germline-derived CDR1 and CDR2 are SGHNT and YYREEE (reference sequence). The CDR3 DNA sequence: TGTGCCAGCAGCCCTACAGGCAGCGCACGCTCCTACGAGCAGTACTTC. Residues: CASSPTGSARSYEQYF.

This clone was detected a few times. The gene calls are TRBV29-1 and TRBJ1-2; the D gene is possibly TRBD1 (6 bases). CDR1 SQVTM and CDR2 ANQGSEA come from the germline V gene. Trimming took off 4 bases at V and 0 bases at J, with 15 bases between the two ends. The CDR3 extends over 15 amino acids. In DNA, the CDR3 is TGCAGCGTTGGGGGGCAGCCGCTCTCTAACTATGGCTACACCTTC. This translates into CSVGGQPLSNYGYTF.

The chain combines TRBV15 with TRBJ1-2; D gene unclear. Trimming stripped 0 bases from V and 8 bases from J, with 10 bases between. CDR3 length equals 13 residues. Germline values: CDR1 LNHNV, CDR2 YYDKDF (reference sequence). The CDR3 sequence is CATSRDRAWGYTF. The CDR3 DNA reads as TGTGCCACCAGCAGAGATCGGGCCTGGGGCTACACCTTC.

The V call is TRBV29-1, the J call TRBJ1-5; D possibly corresponds to TRBD1 (5 bases). The CDR3 loop spans 15 amino acids. V shed 7 bases and J shed 2 bases, with 18 bases lying between them. Germline V gives CDR1 SQVTM, CDR2 ANQGSEA. CDR3: CSDRGTRRGNQPQHF. The CDR3, as DNA: TGCAGCGACCGAGGGACCCGGAGGGGCAATCAGCCCCAGCATTTT.

The V call is TRBV18, the J call TRBJ1-2; TRBD1 matches at 11 bases. This CDR3 spans 14 amino acids. Per germline, CDR1 KGHSH and CDR2 LQKENI. J was trimmed by 6 bases and V by 3 bases; bases with no gene match: 3. The CDR3 loop is CASSPGQGGNGYTF. CDR3 in DNA: TGTGCCAGCTCACCGGGACAGGGGGGGAATGGCTACACCTTC.

V is TRBV11-2 and J is TRBJ2-3, with TRBD2 matching 14 bases. Germline CDR1 SGHAT, CDR2 FQNNGV. Losses at the gene ends were 0 bases for V and 5 bases for J; bases not matched to a gene: 13. The CDR3 consists of 20 residues. The CDR3 protein is CASSLEGRGLAGVMVDTQYF. Written as DNA, the CDR3 is TGTGCCAGCAGCTTAGAGGGCAGGGGACTAGCGGGAGTTATGGTAGATACGCAGTATTTT.